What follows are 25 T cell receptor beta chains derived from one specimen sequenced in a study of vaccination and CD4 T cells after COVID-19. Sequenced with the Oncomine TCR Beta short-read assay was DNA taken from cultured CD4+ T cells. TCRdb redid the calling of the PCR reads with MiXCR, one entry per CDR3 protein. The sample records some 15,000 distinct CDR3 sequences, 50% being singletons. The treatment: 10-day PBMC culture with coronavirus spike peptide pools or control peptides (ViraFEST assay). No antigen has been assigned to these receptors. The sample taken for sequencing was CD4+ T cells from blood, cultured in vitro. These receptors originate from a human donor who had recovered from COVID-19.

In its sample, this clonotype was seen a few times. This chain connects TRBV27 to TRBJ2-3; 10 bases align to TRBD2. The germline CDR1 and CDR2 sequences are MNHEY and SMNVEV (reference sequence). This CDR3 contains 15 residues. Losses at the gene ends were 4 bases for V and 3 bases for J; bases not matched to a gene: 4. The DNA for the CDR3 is TGTGCCAGCAGTTATTCAGCGGGAGGGACAGATACGCAGTATTTT. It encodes CASSYSAGGTDTQYF.

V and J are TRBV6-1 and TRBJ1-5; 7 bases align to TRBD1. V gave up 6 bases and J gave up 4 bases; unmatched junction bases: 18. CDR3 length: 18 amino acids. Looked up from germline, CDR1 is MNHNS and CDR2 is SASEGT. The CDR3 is CASSRRFYHRGVNQPQHF. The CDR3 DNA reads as TGTGCCAGCAGCCGCCGCTTCTACCACAGGGGAGTAAATCAGCCCCAGCATTTT.

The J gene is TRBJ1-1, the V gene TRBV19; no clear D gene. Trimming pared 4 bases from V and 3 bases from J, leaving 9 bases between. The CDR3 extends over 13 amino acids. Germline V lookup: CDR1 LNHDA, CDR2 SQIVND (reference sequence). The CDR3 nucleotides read TGTGCCAGTAGTACCGACTTATACACTGAAGCTTTCTTT. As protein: CASSTDLYTEAFF.

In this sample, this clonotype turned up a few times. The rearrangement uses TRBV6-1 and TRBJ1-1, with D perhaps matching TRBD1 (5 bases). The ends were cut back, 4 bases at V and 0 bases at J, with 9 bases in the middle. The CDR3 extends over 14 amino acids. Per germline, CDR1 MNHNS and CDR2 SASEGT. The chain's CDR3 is CASSGGPLNTEAFF. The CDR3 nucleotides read TGTGCCAGCAGTGGGGGCCCTTTGAACACTGAAGCTTTCTTT.

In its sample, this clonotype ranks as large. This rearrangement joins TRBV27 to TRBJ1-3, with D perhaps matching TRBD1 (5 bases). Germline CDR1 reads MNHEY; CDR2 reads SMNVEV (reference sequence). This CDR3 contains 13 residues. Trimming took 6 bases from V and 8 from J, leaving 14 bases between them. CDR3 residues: CASRGTGGDTIYF. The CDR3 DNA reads TGTGCCAGCAGAGGAACAGGCGGAGACACCATATATTTT.

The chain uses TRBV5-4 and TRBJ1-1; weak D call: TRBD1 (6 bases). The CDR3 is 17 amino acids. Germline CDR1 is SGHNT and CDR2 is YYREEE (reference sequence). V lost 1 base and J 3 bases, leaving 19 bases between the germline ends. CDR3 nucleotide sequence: TGTGCCAGCAGCTTGTTCGGGATATTCGGGACATACACTGAAGCTTTCTTT. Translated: CASSLFGIFGTYTEAFF.

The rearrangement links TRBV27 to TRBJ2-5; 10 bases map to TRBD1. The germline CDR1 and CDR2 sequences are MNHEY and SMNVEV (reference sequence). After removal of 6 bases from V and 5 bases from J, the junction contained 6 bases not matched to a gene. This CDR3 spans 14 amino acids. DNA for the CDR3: TGTGCCAGCAGCGACAGGGGGCGATGGGAGACCCAGTACTTC. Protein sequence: CASSDRGRWETQYF.

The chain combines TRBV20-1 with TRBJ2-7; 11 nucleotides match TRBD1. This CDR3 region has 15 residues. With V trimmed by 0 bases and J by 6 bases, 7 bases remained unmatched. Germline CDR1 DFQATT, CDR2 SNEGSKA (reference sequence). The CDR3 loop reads CSARDTGQGAVEQYF. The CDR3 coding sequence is TGCAGTGCTAGAGATACAGGACAGGGGGCCGTCGAGCAGTACTTC.

Here the CDR3 DNA reads TGCAGCGTTGATGCGGGGAAGTATCGCTACACCTTC. It encodes CSVDAGKYRYTF. The chain has TRBV29-1 and TRBJ1-2; D remains ambiguous. Deletions cut 3 bases from V and 9 bases from J, with 14 bases between. The CDR3 extends over 12 amino acids. Germline-derived CDR1 and CDR2 are SQVTM and ANQGSEA.

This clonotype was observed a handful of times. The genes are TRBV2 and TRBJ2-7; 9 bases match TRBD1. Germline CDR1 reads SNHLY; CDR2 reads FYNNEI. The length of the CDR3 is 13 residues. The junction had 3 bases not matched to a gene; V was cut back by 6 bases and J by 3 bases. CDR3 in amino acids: CASRPTGGYEQYF. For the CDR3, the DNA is TGTGCCAGCAGACCGACAGGGGGCTACGAGCAGTACTTC.

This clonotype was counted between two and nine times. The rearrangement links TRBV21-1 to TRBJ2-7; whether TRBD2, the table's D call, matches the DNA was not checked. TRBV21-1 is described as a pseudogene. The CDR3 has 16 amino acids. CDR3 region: CASSHRRGLAVYEQYF. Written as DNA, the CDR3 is TGTGCCAGCAGCCACCGCCGGGGACTAGCGGTCTACGAGCAGTACTTC.

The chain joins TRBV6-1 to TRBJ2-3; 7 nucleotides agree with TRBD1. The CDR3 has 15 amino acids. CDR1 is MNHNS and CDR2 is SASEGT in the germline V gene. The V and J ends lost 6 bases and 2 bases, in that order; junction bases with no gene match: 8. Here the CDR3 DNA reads TGTGCCAGCAGGGCGAGGGACAGTCCCACAGATACGCAGTATTTT. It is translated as CASRARDSPTDTQYF.

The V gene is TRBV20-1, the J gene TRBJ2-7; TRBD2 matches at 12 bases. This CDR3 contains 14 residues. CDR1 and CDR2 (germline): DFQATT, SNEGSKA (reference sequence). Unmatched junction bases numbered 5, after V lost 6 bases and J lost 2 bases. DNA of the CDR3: TGCAGTGCCCAACTAGCGGGGGGTACCTACGAGCAGTACTTC. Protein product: CSAQLAGGTYEQYF.

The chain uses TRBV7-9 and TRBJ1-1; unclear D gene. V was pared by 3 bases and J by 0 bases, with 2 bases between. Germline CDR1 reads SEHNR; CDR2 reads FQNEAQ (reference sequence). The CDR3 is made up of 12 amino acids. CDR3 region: CASSLVNTEAFF. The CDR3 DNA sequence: TGTGCCAGCAGCTTGGTGAACACTGAAGCTTTCTTT.

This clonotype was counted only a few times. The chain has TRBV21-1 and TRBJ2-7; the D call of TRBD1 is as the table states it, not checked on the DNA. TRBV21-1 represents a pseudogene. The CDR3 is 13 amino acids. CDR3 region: CASRDRYTYEQYF. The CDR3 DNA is TGTGCCAGCAGGGACAGGTATACCTACGAGCAGTACTTC.

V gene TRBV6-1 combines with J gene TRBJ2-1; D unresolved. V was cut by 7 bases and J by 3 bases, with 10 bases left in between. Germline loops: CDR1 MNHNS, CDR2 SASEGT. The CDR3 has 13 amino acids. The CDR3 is CASIEQIYNEQFF. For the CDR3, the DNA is TGTGCCAGCATCGAACAGATCTACAATGAGCAGTTCTTC.

CDR3 DNA: TGTGCCAGCTCGTCCGACAGGAACACTGAAGCTTTCTTT. Its protein product is CASSSDRNTEAFF. The gene calls are TRBV18 and TRBJ1-1; tentative D call: TRBD1 (5 bases). Germline-derived CDR1 and CDR2 are KGHSH and LQKENI. CDR3 length: 13 amino acids. Deletions cut 6 bases from V and 1 base from J, with 9 bases between.

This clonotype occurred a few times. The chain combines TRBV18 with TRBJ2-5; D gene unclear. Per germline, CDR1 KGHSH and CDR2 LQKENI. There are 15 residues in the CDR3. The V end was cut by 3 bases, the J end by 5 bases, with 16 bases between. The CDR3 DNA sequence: TGTGCCAGCTCACCGCTCCAGACCGCCGGGGAGACCCAGTACTTC. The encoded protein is CASSPLQTAGETQYF.

Written as DNA, the CDR3 is TGTGCCAGTAGTATCAAGACTGAAGCTTTCTTT. Its translation is CASSIKTEAFF. The chain uses TRBV19 and TRBJ1-1, with D uncertain. The CDR3 is made up of 11 amino acids. CDR1 and CDR2 from the germline V gene are LNHDA and SQIVND (reference sequence). Trimming stripped 3 bases from V and 5 bases from J, with 4 bases between.

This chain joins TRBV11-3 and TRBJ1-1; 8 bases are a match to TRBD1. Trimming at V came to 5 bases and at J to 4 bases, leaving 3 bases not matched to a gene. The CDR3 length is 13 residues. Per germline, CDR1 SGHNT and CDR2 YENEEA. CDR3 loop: CASSLTGVTEAFF. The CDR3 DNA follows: TGTGCCAGCAGCCTGACAGGGGTCACTGAAGCTTTCTTT.

The CDR3 protein is CASGPGQGISEAFF. DNA for the CDR3: TGTGCCAGCGGACCGGGACAGGGGATATCTGAAGCTTTCTTT. The chain combines TRBV6-1 with TRBJ1-1, with 10 bases that match TRBD1. V was clipped by 8 bases and J by 6 bases; unmatched bases: 9. The germline V gene has CDR1 MNHNS and CDR2 SASEGT. The CDR3 covers 14 residues.

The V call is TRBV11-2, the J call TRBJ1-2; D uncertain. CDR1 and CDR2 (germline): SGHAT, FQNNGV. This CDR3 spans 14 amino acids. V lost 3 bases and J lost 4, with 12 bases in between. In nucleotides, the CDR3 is TGTGCCAGCAGCTTGAGCCTGGCCGGCTATGGCTACACCTTC. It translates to CASSLSLAGYGYTF.

The CDR3 DNA sequence: TGTGCCAGCAGCCCTAGACAGGGCTTCAAGTGGGAGCAGTACTTC. This gives the protein CASSPRQGFKWEQYF. V and J are TRBV11-3 and TRBJ2-7; 7 bases align to TRBD1. CDR1 SGHNT and CDR2 YENEEA come from the germline V gene. The CDR3 has 15 residues. Trimming took 5 bases from V and 7 from J; bases not matched to a gene: 14. Full variable domain (missing parts from reference TRBV11-3 and TRBJ2-7): EAGVVQSPRYKIIEKKQPVAFWCNPISGHNTLYWYLQNLGQGPELLIRYENEEAVDDSQLPKDRFSAERLKGVDSTLKIQPAELGDSAVYLCASSPRQGFKWEQYFGPGTRLTVT.

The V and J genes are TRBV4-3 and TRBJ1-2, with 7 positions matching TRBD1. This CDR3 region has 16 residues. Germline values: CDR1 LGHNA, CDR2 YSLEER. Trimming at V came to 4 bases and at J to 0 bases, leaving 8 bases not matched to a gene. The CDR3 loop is CASSLTVTGPNYGYTF. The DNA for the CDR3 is TGCGCCAGCAGCCTAACTGTGACAGGGCCTAACTATGGCTACACCTTC.

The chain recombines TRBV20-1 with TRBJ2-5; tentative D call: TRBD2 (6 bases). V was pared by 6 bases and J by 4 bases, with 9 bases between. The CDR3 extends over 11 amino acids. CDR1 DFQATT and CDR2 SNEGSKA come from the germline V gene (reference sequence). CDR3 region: CSARLVETQYF. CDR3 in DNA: TGCAGTGCCAGACTAGTAGAGACCCAGTACTTC.